This passage covers 20 T cell receptor beta chains from one sample sequenced in a study of vaccination and CD4 T cells after COVID-19. Treatment here: roughly 11-day PBMC culture with coronavirus spike peptide pools or control peptides (ViraFEST assay). Their cognate antigens are unknown. Sequence data for DNA of cultured CD4+ T cells were generated by the Oncomine TCR Beta short-read assay. MiXCR, run by TCRdb on the PCR reads, gives a single entry per CDR3 protein. The sample carries around 20,000 distinct CDR3 sequences, about 40% recorded once. The sequences come from CD4+ T cells from blood, cultured in vitro, collected after SARS-CoV-2 vaccination. The source of these receptors is a human donor who had recovered from COVID-19.

The chain is built from TRBV15 and TRBJ1-4; unclear D gene. There are 13 residues in the CDR3. The germline CDR1 and CDR2 sequences are LNHNV and YYDKDF (reference sequence). V dropped 1 base and J dropped 8 bases, with 8 bases sitting between them. The CDR3 protein is CATSRGMGEKLFF. DNA for the CDR3: TGTGCCACCAGCAGAGGCATGGGCGAAAAACTGTTTTTT.

V and J are TRBV7-2 and TRBJ1-6; possibly TRBD1 for D (5 bases). V lost 5 bases and J 12 bases, leaving 11 bases between the germline ends. CDR1 and CDR2 from the germline V gene are SGHTA and FQGNSA. The CDR3 extends over 12 amino acids. DNA of the CDR3: TGTGCCAGCAGCCCCGGCAGGGAACCCCTCCACTTT. It translates to CASSPGREPLHF.

This clonotype was recorded a few times. The chain combines TRBV7-2 with TRBJ2-5; 8 nucleotides align to TRBD2. J gave up 5 bases and V 5 bases, and 16 bases lay outside the gene matches. The CDR3 extends over 17 amino acids. CDR1 and CDR2 (germline): SGHTA, FQGNSA. In DNA, the CDR3 is TGTGCCAGCAGCCCCCGGGGGAGCGGGGGTCCGAGGGAGACCCAGTACTTC. Translated, it gives CASSPRGSGGPRETQYF.

The chain recombines TRBV4-3 with TRBJ1-2, with D tentatively TRBD1 (6 bases). CDR3 length: 14 residues. Per germline, CDR1 LGHNA and CDR2 YSLEER. V shed 0 bases and J shed 6 bases, with 11 bases lying between them. CDR3 protein: CASSQEVRGDGYTF. In DNA, the CDR3 is TGCGCCAGCAGCCAAGAGGTCAGGGGCGATGGCTACACCTTC.

This clonotype was counted a few times. V gene TRBV20-1 combines with J gene TRBJ1-5; the D is unclear. Germline CDR1 and CDR2: DFQATT and SNEGSKA (reference sequence). The CDR3 is 14 residues long. V was clipped by 0 bases and J by 2 bases, with 8 bases between them. CDR3: CSARELGGNQPQHF. The DNA of the CDR3 is TGCAGTGCTAGAGAGCTCGGTGGCAATCAGCCCCAGCATTTT.

The rearrangement uses TRBV7-9 and TRBJ1-1; D may be TRBD1 (6 bases). Germline CDR1 and CDR2: SEHNR and FQNEAQ (reference sequence). V gave up 5 bases and J gave up 5 bases, with 15 bases separating them. The CDR3 consists of 14 residues. The CDR3 loop is CASSPRTVRTEAFF. The DNA of the CDR3 is TGTGCCAGCAGCCCGCGGACAGTTAGGACTGAAGCTTTCTTT.

The rearrangement links TRBV28 to TRBJ1-2; 10 nucleotides agree with TRBD1. With 4 bases clipped from V and 11 bases from J, the junction kept 1 base outside the gene matches. CDR3 length: 11 residues. Germline V gives CDR1 MDHEN, CDR2 SYDVKM. The CDR3 region is CASSSDRGYTF. DNA of the CDR3: TGTGCCAGCAGTTCGGACAGGGGGTACACCTTC.

The chain has TRBV20-1 and TRBJ1-5, with 9 bases that match TRBD1. The germline gives CDR1 DFQATT, CDR2 SNEGSKA (reference sequence). V gave up 6 bases and J gave up 1 base; unmatched junction bases: 13. The CDR3 covers 17 residues. CDR3 coding DNA: TGCAGTGCCCAACAGGGGGCGACTGGGTTAAGCAATCAGCCCCAGCATTTT. Encoded protein: CSAQQGATGLSNQPQHF.

Only a few counts were recorded for this clonotype. V and J are TRBV6-1 and TRBJ2-7, with 10 nucleotides matching TRBD2. The CDR3 is 18 residues long. Germline CDR1 MNHNS, CDR2 SASEGT. After removal of 7 bases from V and 0 bases from J, the junction contained 15 bases not matched to a gene. In nucleotides, the CDR3 is TGTGCCAGCAACGGGAGGGGGCTAGCGGGGGCCAGCTCCTACGAGCAGTACTTC. It encodes CASNGRGLAGASSYEQYF.

This chain links TRBV20-1 with TRBJ1-1; perhaps TRBD1 as D (6 bases). The V gene's germline CDR1 is DFQATT and CDR2 SNEGSKA (reference sequence). The CDR3 is made up of 14 amino acids. Trimming pared 5 bases from V and 6 bases from J, leaving 19 bases between. CDR3: CSAYIRGGVAEAFF. As DNA, the CDR3 is TGCAGTGCTTATATAAGAGGGGGGGTCGCTGAAGCTTTCTTT.

The chain uses TRBV7-3 and TRBJ2-1; TRBD1 agrees at 7 bases. J lost 6 bases, V lost 0 bases, and 2 bases had no gene match. The CDR3 runs 14 residues. The germline V gene encodes CDR1 SGHTA and CDR2 FQGTGA. The CDR3 coding sequence is TGTGCCAGCAGCTTAACGTCAGGGGGCAATGAGCAGTTCTTC. It is translated as CASSLTSGGNEQFF.

A few counts support this clonotype. The chain combines TRBV6-1 with TRBJ1-2, with 10 bases matching TRBD1. V was pared by 6 bases and J by 4 bases, with 8 bases of the junction left unmatched. This CDR3 has 15 amino acids. Germline CDR1 and CDR2: MNHNS and SASEGT. The CDR3 nucleotides are TGTGCCAGCAGGTCGGGACAGGGGATTCCCTATGGCTACACCTTC. Translation gives CASRSGQGIPYGYTF.

The rearrangement joins TRBV20-1 to TRBJ2-1; D not resolved. This CDR3 is 16 amino acids long. Trimming pared 0 bases from V and 0 bases from J, leaving 12 bases between. CDR1 and CDR2 (germline): DFQATT, SNEGSKA (reference sequence). CDR3 residues: CSARDDLTSSYNEQFF. CDR3 sequence (DNA): TGCAGTGCTAGAGATGATTTAACGAGCTCCTACAATGAGCAGTTCTTC.

The V gene is TRBV7-2, the J gene TRBJ2-1, with 9 bases matching TRBD1. V was pared by 1 base and J by 4 bases, with 8 bases of the junction left unmatched. The germline V gene encodes CDR1 SGHTA and CDR2 FQGNSA. The CDR3 covers 17 residues. CDR3: CASSLEVGQGRYNEQFF. CDR3 nucleotide sequence: TGTGCCAGCAGCTTAGAGGTGGGACAGGGTAGGTACAATGAGCAGTTCTTC.

This chain links TRBV29-1 with TRBJ1-3; unclear D gene. V lost 5 bases, J lost 0 bases, and 8 bases lay in between. Per germline, CDR1 SQVTM and CDR2 ANQGSEA. This CDR3 region has 13 residues. The CDR3 region has the DNA TGCAGCGTTTACGACGGCTCTGGAAACACCATATATTTT. Translating it yields CSVYDGSGNTIYF.

This chain joins TRBV5-5 and TRBJ2-5; unclear D gene. Germline V gives CDR1 SGHKS, CDR2 YYEKEE (reference sequence). With 3 bases removed from V and 1 base from J, the gap between germline ends came to 16 bases. The CDR3 is 16 amino acids. DNA for the CDR3: TGTGCCAGCAGCTGGCACTCGATGCGGTTCCAAGAGACCCAGTACTTC. Protein product: CASSWHSMRFQETQYF. The full variable domain, in which reference TRBV5-5 and TRBJ2-5 provide the parts outside the CDR3, is DAGVTQSPTHLIKTRGQQVTLRCSPISGHKSVSWYQQVLGQGPQFIFQYYEKEERGRGNFPDRFSARQFPNYSSELNVNALLLGDSALYLCASSWHSMRFQETQYFGPGTRLLVL.

This clonotype was seen once. The chain combines TRBV10-2 with TRBJ1-2; no clear D. This CDR3 is built from 13 residues. Germline CDR1 is WSHSY and CDR2 is SAAADI. V dropped 0 bases and J dropped 6 bases, with 8 bases sitting between them. The CDR3 reads CASSESRQDGYTF. Here the CDR3 DNA reads TGCGCCAGCAGTGAGTCTCGCCAGGATGGCTACACCTTC.

The rearrangement links TRBV7-6 to TRBJ2-1, with 7 bases identical to TRBD1. The J segment lost 7 bases and the V segment lost 1 base, leaving 10 bases of the junction unmatched. The CDR3 is 16 amino acids. From germline, CDR1 is SGHVS and CDR2 FNYEAQ. CDR3 bases: TGTGCCAGCAGCTTAGGTGGGCAGGGGGTCAGAAATGAGCAGTTCTTC. It codes for CASSLGGQGVRNEQFF.

The CDR3 loop reads CAISESGTTYEQYF. CDR3 sequence (DNA): TGTGCCATCAGTGAGTCGGGGACAACCTACGAGCAGTACTTC. The V gene is TRBV10-3, the J gene TRBJ2-7; D may be TRBD1 (6 bases). V lost 0 bases, J lost 2 bases, and 8 bases lay in between. CDR3 length equals 14 residues. Germline CDR1 is ENHRY and CDR2 is SYGVKD.

This clonotype came up a few times. The J gene is TRBJ2-1, the V gene TRBV6-5; TRBD2 aligns across 11 bases. The CDR3 runs 17 residues. J was trimmed by 4 bases and V by 4 bases; bases with no gene match: 9. CDR1 is MNHEY and CDR2 is SVGAGI in the germline V gene. CDR3 amino acids: CASSSGLGLAGYNEQFF. Here the CDR3 DNA reads TGTGCCAGCAGTTCAGGACTCGGACTAGCGGGTTACAATGAGCAGTTCTTC.